This T cell receptor (beta chain) was found in a study of cytotoxic CD8 clonotypes in ibrutinib-treated CLL. This clone showed up just a few times. This CDR3 spans 15 amino acids. CDR1 is SGHVS and CDR2 is FQNEAQ in the germline V gene. Between the trimmed V and J ends, which lost 2 bases and 3 bases, there was a span of 14 bases. Produced via immunoSEQ multiplex PCR; TCRdb's table is partial and in-frame only. The table has approximately 150,000 clones, about 72% seen once; the top ten hold around 30%. The rearrangement joins TRBV7-8 to TRBJ2-7; D uncertain. The sample consisted of PBMCs, taken after 12 months of ibrutinib treatment. This clonotype originated in a human donor with chronic lymphocytic leukemia. The CDR3 is CASSLRPPSGYEQYF. The CDR3 DNA is TGTGCCAGCAGCTTAAGGCCGCCTTCTGGCTACGAGCAGTACTTC.